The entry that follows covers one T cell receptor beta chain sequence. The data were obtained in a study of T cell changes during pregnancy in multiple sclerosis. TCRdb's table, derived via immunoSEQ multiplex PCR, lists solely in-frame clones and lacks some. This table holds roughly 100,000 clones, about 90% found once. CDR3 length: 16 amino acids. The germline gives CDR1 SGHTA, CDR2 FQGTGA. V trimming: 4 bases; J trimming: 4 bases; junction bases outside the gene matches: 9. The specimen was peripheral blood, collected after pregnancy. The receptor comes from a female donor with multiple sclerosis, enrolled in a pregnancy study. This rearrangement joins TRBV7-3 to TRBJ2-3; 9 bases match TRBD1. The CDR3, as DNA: TGTGCCAGCAGCTCAAATACAGGGGGCGCGGCAGATACGCAGTATTTT. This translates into CASSSNTGGAADTQYF.